The 13 T cell receptor beta chains below come from one sample, sequenced in a study of spatial heterogeneity in lung cancer (dated by TCRdb to about 2019). No antigen has been assigned to these receptors. Library preparation used 5' RACE. Sequencing used a NextSeq 500. TCRdb ran its own pipeline on the public reads, namely fastp trimming at Q25 and MiXCR clone calling, and kept in-frame beta chains. Duplicate CDR3 protein sequences are folded into a single record with the most common DNA and genes. The sample contains some 16,000 distinct CDR3 sequences, approximately 7% of them found a single time. The ten largest clones take up about 20% of the sample. The paper as a whole reports these results and caveats: The number of expanded intratumoral alpha and beta TCRs correlated with the tumor nonsynonymous mutation count.

Reading the label with the study, this specimen's time point is: sample taken at primary tumor resection. The sample was lung tumor tissue, taken at surgery. All receptors come from a female donor with early-stage non-small cell lung cancer.

At least ten counts were recorded for this clonotype. This beta chain is a stray read from a library made for alpha chains; its abundance is not meaningful. The chain is built from TRBV2 and TRBJ2-5; perhaps TRBD1 as D (6 bases). V shed 10 bases and J shed 4 bases, with 16 bases lying between them. The CDR3 consists of 13 residues. Germline CDR1 SNHLY, CDR2 FYNNEI. The CDR3 region is CATAGQGGETQYF. The CDR3 nucleotides are TGTGCCACCGCGGGCCAAGGGGGAGAGACCCAGTACTTC.

By share, this clonotype ranks as medium-sized (0.01 to 0.1%). For a library built for alpha chains, this beta chain is a stray read; little rests on its size. J is TRBJ1-1 and V is TRBV5-6; a weak D match, TRBD1 (6 bases). Trimming took 3 bases from V and 3 from J, leaving 18 bases between them. The CDR3 runs to 16 residues. Germline lookup yields CDR1 SGHDT and CDR2 YYEEEE. The CDR3 DNA is TGTGCCAGCAGCTCCCTGGGGGCAGGGAGCGACACTGAAGCTTTCTTT. Protein product: CASSSLGAGSDTEAFF.

This clonotype showed up many times. Little can be read into the size of this beta chain, an off-target read in a library designed for alpha chains. The genes are TRBV28 and TRBJ1-1, with D tentatively TRBD1 (5 bases). Germline V gene data show CDR1 as MDHEN and CDR2 as SYDVKM. This CDR3 comprises 14 residues. V lost 3 bases to trimming and J lost 7 bases, with 15 bases between them. The chain's CDR3 is CASSLARVEDEAFF. The CDR3 DNA sequence: TGTGCCAGCAGTTTGGCCAGGGTGGAGGATGAAGCTTTCTTT.

About this clonotype itself: This beta chain is a stray read from a library made for alpha chains; its abundance is not meaningful. This sequence joins TRBV28 and TRBJ2-7, with a possible D match to TRBD1 (6 bases). CDR1 and CDR2 (germline): MDHEN, SYDVKM. V was pared by 4 bases and J by 6 bases, with 13 bases between. The CDR3 spans 13 residues. The CDR3 DNA is TGTGCCAGCAGTTCGGACAGCCCCTGCGAGCAGTACTTC. Translation gives CASSSDSPCEQYF.

To note about this clonotype: This beta chain is an off-target read within a library intended for alpha chains, so its frequency means little. The J gene is TRBJ2-2, the V gene TRBV12-3 or TRBV12-4; D is undetermined. V gave up 1 base and J gave up 5 bases, with 8 bases separating them. The CDR3 sequence is 14 residues long. Here the CDR3 reads CASSLGALTGELFF. As DNA, the CDR3 is TGTGCCAGCAGTTTAGGGGCTCTTACCGGGGAGCTGTTTTTT.

This clonotype is medium-sized in the sample. Being off target in a library aimed at alpha chains, this beta chain has a size of little meaning. The chain is built from TRBV5-6 and TRBJ2-3; D is uncertain. Trimming left V 2 bases short and J 3 bases short, with 4 bases between. In germline, CDR1 is SGHDT, CDR2 YYEEEE. CDR3 length equals 12 residues. The DNA for the CDR3 is TGTGCCAGCAGCTTCGGTACAGATACGCAGTATTTT. This translates into CASSFGTDTQYF.

In its sample, this clonotype was seen a few times. Little can be read into the size of this beta chain, an off-target read in a library designed for alpha chains. This sequence joins TRBV20-1 and TRBJ2-5; D could derive from TRBD1 or TRBD2 (5 bases each). Trimming removed 3 bases from V and 3 bases from J, with 5 bases in between. Germline V lookup: CDR1 DFQATT, CDR2 SNEGSKA (reference sequence). The CDR3 has 11 residues. The CDR3 DNA is TGCAGTGCTAGGGGGGAAGAGACCCAGTACTTC. This sequence encodes CSARGEETQYF.

This clonotype was detected ten times or more. Within a library made for alpha chains, this beta chain is off target, and its count is uninformative. V is TRBV28 and J is TRBJ1-6, with 11 positions matching TRBD1. With V trimmed by 11 bases and J by 9 bases, 9 bases remained unmatched. CDR3 length equals 14 residues. Germline CDR1 reads MDHEN; CDR2 reads SYDVKM. The CDR3 loop is CAGAHGTGGSPLHF. CDR3 nucleotide sequence: TGTGCCGGCGCACACGGGACAGGGGGTTCACCCCTCCACTTT. The full variable domain, its missing parts supplied by reference TRBV28 and TRBJ1-6, is DVKVTQSSRYLVKRTGEKVFLECVQDMDHENMFWYRQDPGLGLRLIYFSYDVKMKEKGDIPEGYSVSREKKERFSLILESASTNQTSMYLCAGAHGTGGSPLHFGNGTRLTVT.

To note about this clonotype: This beta chain is an unintended read in a library built for alpha chains; its size means little. The genes are TRBV12-3 or TRBV12-4 and TRBJ2-3; possible D gene TRBD2, 6 bases. The CDR3 length is 14 residues. V lost 4 bases and J lost 2, with 10 bases in between. CDR3 nucleotide sequence: TGTGCCAGCAGTTCTAGCGCGGCCACAGATACGCAGTATTTT. This gives the protein CASSSSAATDTQYF.

Notes on this clonotype: This beta chain was picked up by a library intended for alpha chains and is off target, so its count carries little meaning. This sequence joins TRBV5-1 and TRBJ1-5, with 10 positions matching TRBD1. This CDR3 has 14 amino acids. Trimming at V came to 3 bases and at J to 12 bases, leaving 9 bases not matched to a gene. Per germline, CDR1 SGHRS and CDR2 YFSETQ. The CDR3 spells CASSSGTGDRIQHF. CDR3 DNA: TGCGCCAGCAGCTCCGGGACAGGGGACCGAATCCAGCATTTT. Supplemented by reference TRBV5-1 and TRBJ1-5, the full variable domain reads KAGVTQTPRYLIKTRGQQVTLSCSPISGHRSVSWYQQTPGQGLQFLFEYFSETQRNKGNFPGRFSGRQFSNSRSEMNVSTLELGDSALYLCASSSGTGDRIQHFGDGTRLSIL.

This clonotype is deemed medium-sized (0.01 to 0.1%). Since it is a stray read in a library aimed at alpha chains, this beta chain has a size that is not meaningful. The chain carries TRBV15 and TRBJ2-1; no firm D call. Trimming took 5 bases from V and 9 from J, leaving 11 bases between them. The germline V gene has CDR1 LNHNV and CDR2 YYDKDF (reference sequence). The CDR3 totals 12 residues. The CDR3 loop is CATSPRGGEQFF. DNA of the CDR3: TGTGCCACCAGCCCCCGAGGTGGTGAGCAGTTCTTC.

This clonotype was detected ten times or more. This beta chain is an off-target read within a library intended for alpha chains, so its frequency means little. The rearrangement uses TRBV20-1 and TRBJ2-7, with 10 bases identical to TRBD1. The trim removed 2 bases at V and 2 bases at J, leaving 3 bases unmatched. Germline lookup yields CDR1 DFQATT and CDR2 SNEGSKA (reference sequence). The length of the CDR3 is 14 residues. This CDR3 reads CSARRGQGTYEQYF. The CDR3, as DNA: TGCAGTGCTAGACGGGGACAGGGGACCTACGAGCAGTACTTC.

This clonotype appeared many times. The library was prepared for alpha chains; this beta chain is a stray read, so its frequency means little. The chain has TRBV20-1 and TRBJ1-6, with D unresolved. Trimming removed 1 base from V and 7 bases from J, with 8 bases in between. Germline CDR1 and CDR2: DFQATT and SNEGSKA (reference sequence). This CDR3 spans 13 amino acids. CDR3 in amino acids: CSARVPLNSPLHF. The CDR3 coding sequence is TGCAGTGCTAGAGTCCCCCTGAATTCACCCCTCCACTTT.